The rows below give T cell receptor beta chains drawn from one sample of a study of T-cell reconstitution after alpha-beta-depleted transplantation in children. TCRdb used MiXCR to reprocess the PCR reads, holding one entry per CDR3 protein. The sample yields about 640,000 distinct CDR3 sequences, 13% seen once. Sample: PBMCs, mostly from graft donor cells, taken 360 days after TCRalphabeta/CD19-depleted stem cell transplant. The receptor set was obtained from a male patient between 10 and 17 years old who had a stem cell transplant for acute myeloid leukemia, so the T cells may come from the graft donor. Both conserved end residues are part of each CDR3. Each record gives: D gene, J gene, V gene, CDR3 length, clone size, CDR3 DNA, CDR3 protein. D genes are given only for firm matches. Not every row has a clone size; where given, it reads once, few, many or a size class.

NA TRBJ2-2 TRBV20-1 16 NA TGCAGTGCTGGGATTTTCGGGACTCTGAACACCGGGGAGCTGTTTTTT CSAGIFGTLNTGELFF
NA TRBJ1-1 TRBV12-3/TRBV12-4 12 NA TGTGCCAGCAGTTTAAGTGTGACTGAAGCTTTCTTT CASSLSVTEAFF
NA TRBJ2-1 TRBV15 15 many TGTGCCACCAGCAGGAGGGACCCAAGAAGCAATGAGCAGTTCTTC CATSRRDPRSNEQFF
NA TRBJ2-1 TRBV11-3 16 NA TGTGCCAGCAGCTTCTCAGCCGGGAAGGGCAACAATGAGCAGTTCTTC CASSFSAGKGNNEQFF
TRBD2 TRBJ2-1 TRBV15 14 few TGTGCCACCCGGACTAGCGGGAGATACAATGAGCAGTTCTTC CATRTSGRYNEQFF
NA TRBJ1-5 TRBV27 17 NA TGTGCCAGCAGTTTGTACGCTGAGTTGGATAGCAATCAGCCCCAGCATTTT CASSLYAELDSNQPQHF
TRBD1 TRBJ1-5 TRBV12-3/TRBV12-4 15 few TGTGCCAGCAGTTGGGACAGGGGACTGATGCAGCCCCAGCATTTT CASSWDRGLMQPQHF
NA TRBJ2-3 TRBV7-2 14 few TGTGCCAGCAGCCCCCAGCTTTCAACAGATACGCAGTATTTT CASSPQLSTDTQYF
NA TRBJ2-7 TRBV28 15 NA TGTGCCAGCACTGTCAACGGGAGAGCATCCTACGAGCAGTACTTC CASTVNGRASYEQYF
TRBD1 TRBJ2-7 TRBV18 14 once TGTGCCAGCTCACCATTAGGGACAGAGTACAAGCAGTACTTC CASSPLGTEYKQYF
TRBD1 TRBJ2-1 TRBV12-3/TRBV12-4 15 many TGTGCCAGCAGTGTTGGACAGGGGCAATGGGATGAGCAGTTCTTC CASSVGQGQWDEQFF
NA TRBJ2-5 TRBV12-3/TRBV12-4 14 many TGTGCCAGCACACTTGGGGGAGGAGCAGACACCCAGTACTTC CASTLGGGADTQYF
TRBD1 TRBJ1-2 TRBV20-1 15 NA TGCAGTGCCCGGGACAGGGGGCGTACTAACTATGGCTACACCTTC CSARDRGRTNYGYTF
NA TRBJ1-5 TRBV7-9 16 NA TGTGCCAGCAGCTGGGGCAGCGCTAATGGAAATCAGCCCCAGCATTTT CASSWGSANGNQPQHF
TRBD1 TRBJ2-7 TRBV3-1 18 few TGTGCCAGCAGCCAAGATTTAAGGGTTAGGACAGGATTCTACGAGCAGTACTTC CASSQDLRVRTGFYEQYF
TRBD2 TRBJ2-7 TRBV5-6 14 NA TGTGCCAGCAGCTTGGCGCTAGCGGGATTCGAGCAGTACTTC CASSLALAGFEQYF
NA TRBJ2-1 TRBV29-1 13 NA TGCAGCGTTGAACGGGGCGGGTTACCCATACAGTTCTTC CSVERGGLPIQFF
NA TRBJ2-7 TRBV20-1 13 NA TGCAGTGCTAGAGGACCAGGGGTGGACGAGCAGTACTTC CSARGPGVDEQYF
TRBD1 TRBJ1-4 TRBV6-1 14 NA TGTGCCAGCGTGCAGACCAACAGGGGTCAAAAACTGTTTTTT CASVQTNRGQKLFF
TRBD1 TRBJ1-1 TRBV24-1 15 few TGTGCCACCAGAGGGAACAGGGGAAGGGACACTGAAGCTTTCTTT CATRGNRGRDTEAFF
TRBD2 TRBJ2-5 TRBV11-2 16 NA TGTGCCAGCAGCCCAGGGACTAGCGGGATAGGCGAGACCCAGTACTTC CASSPGTSGIGETQYF
NA TRBJ2-3 TRBV12-3/TRBV12-4 19 few TGTGCCAGCAGTTTATTTTTTCATGGGGCAGGGGATCGCACAGATACGCAGTATTTT CASSLFFHGAGDRTDTQYF
NA TRBJ2-3 TRBV20-1 15 many TGCAGTGCTAGAGCCCCGGGACACTTCACAGATACGCAGTATTTT CSARAPGHFTDTQYF
TRBD1 TRBJ1-5 TRBV6-1 13 NA TGTGCCAGCAGTGCCACAGGGGGCCAGTCCCAGCATTTT CASSATGGQSQHF
NA TRBJ2-1 TRBV6-1 17 many TGTGCCATCAGTGAGAGCGCTTCAAAAAGCTCCTACAATGAGCAGTTCTTC CAISESASKSSYNEQFF
TRBD2 TRBJ2-1 TRBV9 15 many TGTGCCAGCAGCGTGGGACTAGCGGACCTCAATGAGCAGTTCTTC CASSVGLADLNEQFF
NA TRBJ2-1 TRBV7-6 15 many TGTGCCAGCAGCTTAAGGGACACCTCCTACAATGAGCAGTTCTTC CASSLRDTSYNEQFF
NA TRBJ2-3 TRBV29-1 13 few TGCAGCGTTAAGGCACTCTTCACAGATACGCAGTATTTT CSVKALFTDTQYF
TRBD2 TRBJ2-5 TRBV18 17 few TGTGCCAGCTCACCATACCTGGCGGGAGGAGGGCAAGAGACCCAGTACTTC CASSPYLAGGGQETQYF
TRBD1 TRBJ2-1 TRBV12-3/TRBV12-4 15 many TGTGCCAGCAGCCAGGGACAGGGGATATCCAATGAGCAGTTCTTC CASSQGQGISNEQFF
TRBD2 TRBJ2-7 TRBV12-3/TRBV12-4 18 few TGTGCCAGCAGTTTAATCGGGCTAGCGGGATACGGCGCGCACGAGCAGTACTTC CASSLIGLAGYGAHEQYF
NA TRBJ2-5 TRBV21-1 15 NA TGTGCCAGCCCACAGACAAAGACATCCCGGGGGACCCAGTACTTC CASPQTKTSRGTQYF
TRBD1 TRBJ2-1 TRBV28 15 many TGTGCCAGCACTCAACAGGGGGCCTCCTACAATGAGCAGTTCTTC CASTQQGASYNEQFF
NA TRBJ2-2 TRBV7-3 13 many TGTGCCAGCAGTCCTGCCTTCCCCGGGGAGCTGTTTTTT CASSPAFPGELFF
NA TRBJ1-1 TRBV20-1 12 many TGCAGTGCCAGTGGCGGAAACACTGAAGCTTTCTTT CSASGGNTEAFF
TRBD2 TRBJ2-7 TRBV5-4 18 few TGTGCCAGCAGCTTGACGTCGGGACTATCGCTCCGTTCGTACGAGCAGTACTTC CASSLTSGLSLRSYEQYF
TRBD2 TRBJ2-7 TRBV12-3/TRBV12-4 15 few TGTGCCAGCAGACAACTAGCGGGGGTCTCCGGCGAGCAGTACTTC CASRQLAGVSGEQYF
NA TRBJ2-7 TRBV7-3 12 NA TGTGCCCGCCCAAGACAGTCCTACGAGCAGTACTTC CARPRQSYEQYF
TRBD2 TRBJ2-2 TRBV29-1 15 many TGCAGCGTTAAGCGGAGGCTAGCGGATACCGGGGAGCTGTTTTTT CSVKRRLADTGELFF
TRBD1 TRBJ2-4 TRBV3-1 16 NA TGTGCCAGCAGCCCCGGACAGGGGACGGCCAAAAACATTCAGTACTTC CASSPGQGTAKNIQYF
NA TRBJ1-1 TRBV6-5 15 NA TGTGCCAGCAGTTACTCGATAGACAGGAACACTGAAGCTTTCTTT CASSYSIDRNTEAFF
NA TRBJ1-3 TRBV29-1 13 NA TGCAGCGTTGTGAGGAACCGTGGAAACACCATATATTTT CSVVRNRGNTIYF
NA TRBJ1-2 TRBV7-9 14 few TGTGCCAGCAGCTTAGTAGACAGGCTATTTGGCTACACCTTC CASSLVDRLFGYTF
NA TRBJ2-5 TRBV10-3 16 NA TGTGCCATCAGTGAGTCGGTAGGGCGCGGAGAAGAGACCCAGTACTTC CAISESVGRGEETQYF